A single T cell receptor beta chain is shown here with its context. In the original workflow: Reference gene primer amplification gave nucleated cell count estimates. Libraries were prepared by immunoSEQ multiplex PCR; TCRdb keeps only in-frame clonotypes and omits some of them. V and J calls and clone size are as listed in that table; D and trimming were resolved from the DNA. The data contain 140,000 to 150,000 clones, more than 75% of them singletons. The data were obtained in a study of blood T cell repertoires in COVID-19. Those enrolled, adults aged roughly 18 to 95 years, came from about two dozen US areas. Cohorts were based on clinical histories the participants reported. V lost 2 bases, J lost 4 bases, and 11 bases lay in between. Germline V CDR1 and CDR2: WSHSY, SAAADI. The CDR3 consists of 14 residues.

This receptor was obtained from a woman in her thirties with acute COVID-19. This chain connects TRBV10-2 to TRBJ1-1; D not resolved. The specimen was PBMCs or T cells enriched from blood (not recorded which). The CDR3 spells CASSEQREITEAFF. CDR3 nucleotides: TGCGCCAGCAGTGAGCAGAGGGAGATCACTGAAGCTTTCTTT.